One sample yielded the 26 T cell receptor beta chains listed below, sequenced in a study of cytomegalovirus exposure and HLA in healthy donors. Clones were read by immunoSEQ multiplex PCR, and TCRdb kept only the in-frame ones, dropping some. Of 150,000 to 180,000 clones in the sample, around nine tenths were seen once. The material sequenced was PBMCs. The source of these receptors is a man aged 18 to 30 in good health and CMV-seropositive.

The chain combines TRBV4-1 with TRBJ2-5; D might be TRBD1 (5 bases). V lost 3 bases and J 5 bases, leaving 16 bases between the germline ends. This CDR3 contains 15 residues. CDR1 and CDR2 (germline): MGHRA, YSYEKL. The CDR3 nucleotides read TGCGCCAGCAGCCATCCCCACAGGTTGATGGAGACCCAGTACTTC. This sequence encodes CASSHPHRLMETQYF.

This chain connects TRBV13 to TRBJ2-1; 9 positions agree with TRBD2. The germline V gene has CDR1 PRHDT and CDR2 FYEKMQ (reference sequence). This CDR3 is built from 14 residues. Losses at the gene ends were 7 bases for V and 7 bases for J; bases not matched to a gene: 8. In DNA, the CDR3 is TGTGCCAGCACCTTGGGACTAGCTGGGAATGAGCAGTTCTTC. This codes for CASTLGLAGNEQFF.

CDR3: CAWSSGVLSYNEQFF. CDR3 coding DNA: TGTGCCTGGAGTTCAGGGGTCCTATCCTACAATGAGCAGTTCTTC. The V gene is TRBV30, the J gene TRBJ2-1, with D possibly TRBD1 on 6 matching bases. The CDR3 extends over 15 amino acids. V lost 2 bases and J lost 1, with 12 bases in between. From germline, CDR1 is GTSNPN and CDR2 SVGIG (reference sequence).

The V and J genes are TRBV29-1 and TRBJ2-2; no reliable D call. Trimming took 4 bases from V and 6 from J, leaving 15 bases between them. CDR3 length equals 14 residues. Germline V CDR1 and CDR2: SQVTM, ANQGSEA. As DNA, the CDR3 is TGCAGCGTTGCTGGGCAGGCGAAGGCCGGGGAGCTGTTTTTT. Translating gives CSVAGQAKAGELFF.

The V call is TRBV27, the J call TRBJ2-3, with D perhaps matching TRBD2 (5 bases). Per germline, CDR1 MNHEY and CDR2 SMNVEV (reference sequence). V was pared by 7 bases and J by 5 bases, with 19 bases between. The CDR3 length is 15 residues. The CDR3 DNA reads TGTGCCAGCACCCCTGAGGGCAGGAATAGAGATACGCAGTATTTT. Amino acid sequence: CASTPEGRNRDTQYF.

V and J are TRBV25-1 and TRBJ2-2; D is possibly TRBD1 (5 bases). This CDR3 has 14 amino acids. Trimming removed 8 bases from V and 1 base from J, with 11 bases in between. Germline assignment: CDR1 MGHDK and CDR2 SYGVNS. The CDR3 DNA reads as TGTGCCAGCTCCCGGACAAGGAACACCGGGGAGCTGTTTTTT. It is translated as CASSRTRNTGELFF.

The CDR3 sequence is CASSLPGQRTPGYTF. The CDR3 DNA reads TGTGCCAGCAGCTTACCGGGACAGCGGACTCCTGGCTACACCTTC. The rearrangement links TRBV7-2 to TRBJ1-2; TRBD1 matches at 7 bases. V shed 2 bases and J 7 bases; nucleotides not matched to a gene: 10. Germline CDR1 reads SGHTA; CDR2 reads FQGNSA. CDR3 length: 15 amino acids.

The genes are TRBV6-6 and TRBJ2-3; TRBD2 matches 7 bases. The CDR3 loop spans 16 amino acids. V dropped 2 bases and J dropped 3; count of bases not matched to a gene: 8. Germline-derived CDR1 and CDR2 are MNHNY and SVGAGI (reference sequence). Here the CDR3 DNA reads TGTGCCAGCAGTTACACGGGGGGAAGTTTGACAGATACGCAGTATTTT. This codes for CASSYTGGSLTDTQYF.

This sequence joins TRBV4-1 and TRBJ1-2; TRBD1 might be the D (6 bases). This CDR3 is 14 amino acids long. V was clipped by 1 base and J by 6 bases, with 12 bases between them. Looked up from germline, CDR1 is MGHRA and CDR2 is YSYEKL. CDR3 in amino acids: CASSQGYRVDGYTF. In DNA form, the CDR3 reads TGCGCCAGCAGCCAAGGGTACAGGGTTGATGGCTACACCTTC.

The rearrangement uses TRBV6-5 and TRBJ2-1; TRBD2 matches 7 bases. Germline lookup yields CDR1 MNHEY and CDR2 SVGAGI. This CDR3 has 15 residues. V shed 4 bases, J shed 1 base, and the junction held 4 bases outside the gene matches. This chain's CDR3 is CASSSSGASYNEQFF. In DNA, the CDR3 is TGTGCCAGCAGTTCAAGCGGGGCTTCCTACAATGAGCAGTTCTTC.

J is TRBJ2-7 and V is TRBV5-4; 9 bases are shared with TRBD2. CDR1 is SGHNT, CDR2 YYREEE, per germline (reference sequence). The CDR3 sequence is 17 residues long. The V gene end was trimmed by 4 bases and the J gene end by 3 bases; junction bases not matched to a gene: 14. CDR3 nucleotides: TGTGCCAGCAGCCTAATAGCGGGGGTTTCGAACCGCTACGAGCAGTACTTC. The encoded protein is CASSLIAGVSNRYEQYF.

This clone was seen more than once but under ten times. This sequence joins TRBV6-6 and TRBJ1-3, with 7 bases fitting TRBD1. Trimming cost V 7 bases and J 2 bases; bases outside gene matches: 11. The CDR3 has 16 residues. Germline values: CDR1 MNHNY, CDR2 SVGAGI (reference sequence). The CDR3 reads CASTPRGQPAGNTIYF. Written as DNA, the CDR3 is TGTGCCAGCACCCCTAGGGGACAGCCTGCTGGAAACACCATATATTTT.

V and J are TRBV11-2 and TRBJ1-4; D unclear. V lost 5 bases and J 4 bases, leaving 5 bases between the germline ends. This CDR3 has 12 amino acids. Germline V CDR1 and CDR2: SGHAT, FQNNGV. Written as DNA, the CDR3 is TGTGCCAGCAGCAGAGATAATGAAAAACTGTTTTTT. This encodes CASSRDNEKLFF.

The chain couples TRBV5-6 to TRBJ2-2; D gene ambiguous. Deletions cut 3 bases from V and 6 bases from J, with 6 bases between. Germline values: CDR1 SGHDT, CDR2 YYEEEE. There are 12 residues in the CDR3. The CDR3 loop is CASSWRSGELFF. The CDR3 region has the DNA TGTGCCAGCAGCTGGCGGTCCGGGGAGCTGTTTTTT. Full variable domain (rest looked up from reference TRBV5-6 and TRBJ2-2): DAGVTQSPTHLIKTRGQQVTLRCSPKSGHDTVSWYQQALGQGPQFIFQYYEEEERQRGNFPDRFSGHQFPNYSSELNVNALLLGDSALYLCASSWRSGELFFGEGSRLTVL.

J is TRBJ1-4 and V is TRBV18, with D possibly being TRBD1 (6 bases). With 6 bases removed from V and 3 bases from J, the gap between germline ends came to 14 bases. Germline V CDR1 and CDR2: KGHSH, LQKENI. The CDR3 loop spans 15 amino acids. CDR3 sequence: CASSASQGPNEKLFF. The CDR3 DNA reads TGTGCCAGCTCCGCCAGTCAGGGGCCTAATGAAAAACTGTTTTTT.

The gene calls are TRBV18 and TRBJ2-1, with TRBD2 matching 14 bases. The ends lost 3 bases at V and 7 bases at J; junction bases unmatched: 5. Germline CDR1 and CDR2: KGHSH and LQKENI. There are 16 residues in the CDR3. The CDR3 nucleotides are TGTGCCAGCTCACCCCCGGGACTAGCGGGAGTAAATGAGCAGTTCTTC. Amino acid sequence: CASSPPGLAGVNEQFF.

The V and J genes are TRBV5-1 and TRBJ1-3; tentative D call: TRBD1 (6 bases). Trimming took off 9 bases at V and 8 bases at J, with 12 bases between the two ends. CDR3 length: 11 residues. The V gene's germline CDR1 is SGHRS and CDR2 YFSETQ. The CDR3 here is CATREGDTIYF. The CDR3 bases are TGCGCCACCCGGGAGGGGGACACCATATATTTT.

The gene calls are TRBV4-3 and TRBJ2-2, with TRBD1 as a possible D gene (6 bases). Germline loops: CDR1 LGHNA, CDR2 YSLEER. The CDR3 has 13 residues. Between the trimmed V and J ends, which lost 10 bases and 1 base, there was a span of 10 bases. CDR3: CANSDRNTGELFF. The CDR3 DNA reads as TGCGCCAACTCGGACAGGAACACCGGGGAGCTGTTTTTT.

This clone has just one count. The chain links TRBV6-5 to TRBJ2-3, with D possibly being TRBD1 (6 bases). The V gene's germline CDR1 is MNHEY and CDR2 SVGAGI. V gave up 2 bases and J gave up 5 bases, with 8 bases separating them. CDR3 size: 13 residues. Here the CDR3 reads CASSYRGGDTQYF. CDR3 sequence (DNA): TGTGCCAGCAGTTACCGAGGGGGAGATACGCAGTATTTT.

This clone was picked up a small number of times. V usage is TRBV7-3 and J usage is TRBJ1-6, with 10 bases fitting TRBD1. The CDR3 runs 15 residues. V dropped 5 bases and J dropped 7; count of bases not matched to a gene: 5. Per the germline V gene, CDR1 is SGHTA and CDR2 is FQGTGA. CDR3 protein: CASSADRGLNSPLHF. In DNA, the CDR3 is TGTGCCAGCAGCGCCGACAGGGGGCTGAATTCACCCCTCCACTTT.

As for this clone: The sample holds other DNA sequences that translate to the same CDR3. The rearrangement joins TRBV6-5 to TRBJ2-1; 10 bases map to TRBD2. In germline, CDR1 is MNHEY, CDR2 SVGAGI. J was trimmed by 6 bases and V by 2 bases; bases with no gene match: 4. This CDR3 has 15 residues. The CDR3 nucleotides are TGTGCCAGCAGTTACAGACTAGCGGGCCTCAATGAGCAGTTCTTC. Its translation is CASSYRLAGLNEQFF.

The chain combines TRBV6-1 with TRBJ2-4; 7 positions agree with TRBD1. CDR1 is MNHNS, CDR2 SASEGT, per germline. With V trimmed by 6 bases and J by 7 bases, 6 bases remained unmatched. The CDR3 runs 13 residues. CDR3 sequence reads: CASSNRGVNIQYF. CDR3 nucleotide sequence: TGTGCCAGCAGCAACAGGGGAGTGAACATTCAGTACTTC.

V usage is TRBV2 and J usage is TRBJ1-2; no reliable D call. Trimming pared 4 bases from V and 8 bases from J, leaving 14 bases between. Looked up from germline, CDR1 is SNHLY and CDR2 is FYNNEI. The CDR3 totals 13 residues. CDR3 loop: CASSADAPGGYTF. The CDR3 region has the DNA TGTGCCAGCAGTGCGGATGCCCCGGGAGGCTACACCTTC.

This sequence joins TRBV6-4 and TRBJ2-5; 7 bases are a match to TRBD2. Trimming cost V 7 bases and J 5 bases; bases outside gene matches: 19. CDR3 length: 17 amino acids. Germline CDR1 is MRHNA and CDR2 is SNTAGT. The CDR3, as DNA: TGTGCCAGCAAGTCTTGGTCTGGGGAGGGGATCCGGGAGACCCAGTACTTC. This codes for CASKSWSGEGIRETQYF.

This chain joins TRBV11-2 and TRBJ1-2; 10 positions agree with TRBD1. Looked up from germline, CDR1 is SGHAT and CDR2 is FQNNGV. The CDR3 totals 17 residues. Trimming took 3 bases from V and 2 from J; bases not matched to a gene: 9. This CDR3 is CASSLDSPGQGNYGYTF. Written as DNA, the CDR3 is TGTGCCAGCAGCTTGGACTCCCCGGGACAGGGGAACTATGGCTACACCTTC.

The chain carries TRBV5-1 and TRBJ2-1, with TRBD2 matching 15 bases. The V and J ends lost 4 bases and 2 bases, in that order; junction bases with no gene match: 4. Germline CDR1 is SGHRS and CDR2 is YFSETQ. This CDR3 region has 17 residues. The CDR3 coding sequence is TGCGCCAGCAGCCCATGGACTAGCGGGGGGGCCTACAATGAGCAGTTCTTC. Its protein product is CASSPWTSGGAYNEQFF.